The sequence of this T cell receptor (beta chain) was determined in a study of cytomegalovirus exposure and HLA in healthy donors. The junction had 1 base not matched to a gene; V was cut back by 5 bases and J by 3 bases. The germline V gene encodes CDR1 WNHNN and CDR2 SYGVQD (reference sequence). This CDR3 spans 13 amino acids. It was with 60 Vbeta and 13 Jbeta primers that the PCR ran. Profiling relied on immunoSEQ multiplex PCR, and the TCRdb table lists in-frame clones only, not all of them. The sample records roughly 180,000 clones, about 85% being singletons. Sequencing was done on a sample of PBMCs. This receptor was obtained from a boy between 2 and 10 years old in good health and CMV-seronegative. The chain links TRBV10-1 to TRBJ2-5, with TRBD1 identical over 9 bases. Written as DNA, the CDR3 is TGCGCCAGCAGTCGGACAGGGGAAGAGACCCAGTACTTC. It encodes CASSRTGEETQYF.